This entry lists 12 T cell receptor beta chains sequenced from one sample in a study of cytomegalovirus exposure and HLA in healthy donors. The PCR ran on 60 Vbeta and 13 Jbeta primers. Data came from immunoSEQ multiplex PCR; TCRdb stores just in-frame clones and leaves some out. In the table there are 150,000 or so clones, roughly 85% of which are singletons. Sequenced: PBMCs. These receptors were obtained from a woman in her forties or fifties in good health and CMV-seropositive.

This clone was observed once. The junction shows a germline mismatch at one end, possibly a read error. This rearrangement joins TRBV7-8 to TRBJ1-1; 9 nucleotides line up with TRBD1. The CDR3 sequence is 14 residues long. Germline lookup yields CDR1 SGHVS and CDR2 FQNEAQ. The CDR3 is CASSLGTGGLQLIF. CDR3 DNA sequence: TGTGCCAGCAGCTTAGGAACAGGGGGCCTACAGCTCATCTTT. Drawing the rest from reference TRBV7-8 and TRBJ1-1, the complete variable domain is GAGVSQSPRYKVAKRGQDVALRCDPISGHVSLFWYQQALGQGPEFLTYFQNEAQLDKSGLPSDRFFAERPEGSVSTLKIQRTQQEDSAVYLCASSLGTGGLQLIFGQGTRLTVV.

The chain combines TRBV5-6 with TRBJ2-1; D is unclear. Trimming took off 4 bases at V and 5 bases at J, with 7 bases between the two ends. This CDR3 is built from 12 residues. Germline V gives CDR1 SGHDT, CDR2 YYEEEE. CDR3 bases: TGTGCCAGCAGCCAGGCAGACAATGAGCAGTTCTTC. This encodes CASSQADNEQFF.

To note about this clone: Other DNA sequences in the same sample also yield this CDR3. The chain combines TRBV7-9 with TRBJ2-1; a possible D gene is TRBD2 (6 bases). Germline values: CDR1 SEHNR, CDR2 FQNEAQ (reference sequence). CDR3 length: 15 residues. V gave up 5 bases and J gave up 0 bases, with 11 bases separating them. CDR3: CASSPRGSSYNEQFF. The CDR3 DNA follows: TGTGCCAGCAGCCCTCGGGGGAGCTCCTACAATGAGCAGTTCTTC.

The chain carries TRBV9 and TRBJ2-1; 8 bases map to TRBD2. Germline CDR1 reads SGDLS; CDR2 reads YYNGEE. The ends lost 3 bases at V and 5 bases at J; junction bases unmatched: 7. This CDR3 contains 15 residues. CDR3 bases: TGTGCCAGCAGCGCCCCGCCGGGAGGGAACAATGAGCAGTTCTTC. Protein sequence: CASSAPPGGNNEQFF. Looking up the rest from reference TRBV9 and TRBJ2-1 gives the full variable domain: DSGVTQTPKHLITATGQRVTLRCSPRSGDLSVYWYQQSLDQGLQFLIQYYNGEERAKGNILERFSAQQFPDLHSELNLSSLELGDSALYFCASSAPPGGNNEQFFGPGTRLTVL.

The chain recombines TRBV5-1 with TRBJ1-2; perhaps TRBD1 as D (6 bases). Trimming pared 4 bases from V and 2 bases from J, leaving 15 bases between. The CDR3 consists of 15 residues. CDR1 and CDR2 from the germline V gene are SGHRS and YFSETQ. CDR3 loop: CASSAAQGSNYGYTF. The CDR3 region has the DNA TGCGCCAGCAGCGCGGCACAGGGTTCAAACTATGGCTACACCTTC.

The chain combines TRBV12-2 with TRBJ2-7; the table's D call of TRBD1 was not tested on the DNA. TRBV12-2 is shown as a pseudogene. The CDR3 runs 18 residues. CDR3 protein: CASRLTHERGTGVYEQYF. CDR3 nucleotide sequence: TGTGCAAGTCGCTTAACCCATGAACGGGGGACAGGGGTTTACGAGCAGTACTTC.

The V call is TRBV13, the J call TRBJ2-2; 9 bases match TRBD2. CDR1 is PRHDT, CDR2 FYEKMQ, per germline (reference sequence). J gave up 5 bases and V 5 bases, and 18 bases lay outside the gene matches. The CDR3 runs 19 residues. The CDR3, as DNA: TGTGCCAGCAGCGGCGGTGGGATCGCGGGAGGGCCAAGTACCGGGGAGCTGTTTTTT. Its translation is CASSGGGIAGGPSTGELFF.

This chain joins TRBV10-2 and TRBJ2-3; the match to TRBD1 covers 8 bases. The CDR3 is 17 amino acids. Germline loops: CDR1 WSHSY, CDR2 SAAADI. J was trimmed by 0 bases and V by 6 bases; bases with no gene match: 11. The CDR3 here is CASSPGTGVTSTDTQYF. DNA for the CDR3: TGCGCCAGCAGCCCCGGGACAGGCGTTACTAGCACAGATACGCAGTATTTT.

The chain joins TRBV5-6 to TRBJ1-2; 9 nucleotides agree with TRBD1. CDR3 size: 14 residues. The V gene's germline CDR1 is SGHDT and CDR2 YYEEEE. V shed 2 bases, J shed 4 bases, and the junction held 3 bases outside the gene matches. The CDR3 DNA is TGTGCCAGCAGCTTAAAGGACAGGGGCTATGGCTACACCTTC. It is translated as CASSLKDRGYGYTF.

The rearrangement joins TRBV2 to TRBJ2-7; maybe TRBD2 (6 bases). From germline, CDR1 is SNHLY and CDR2 FYNNEI. Trimming took 5 bases from V and 6 from J, leaving 11 bases between them. The CDR3 runs 12 residues. CDR3 nucleotide sequence: TGTGCCAGCAGTAGATCGGGGGTCGAGCAGTACTTC. Translation: CASSRSGVEQYF.

The chain uses TRBV4-1 and TRBJ2-2; 8 bases are shared with TRBD1. The length of the CDR3 is 16 residues. The germline V gene has CDR1 MGHRA and CDR2 YSYEKL. The trim removed 3 bases at V and 5 bases at J, leaving 8 bases unmatched. CDR3 bases: TGCGCCAGCAGCCAGTTCCGCAGGGGGCTGACCGGGGAGCTGTTTTTT. Translating it yields CASSQFRRGLTGELFF.

CDR3: CTMTQTDQETQYF. CDR3 sequence (DNA): TGCACCATGACCCAGACAGACCAAGAGACCCAGTACTTC. The chain recombines TRBV29-1 with TRBJ2-5, with D possibly matching TRBD1 (5 bases). The CDR3 runs to 13 residues. The germline gives CDR1 SQVTM, CDR2 ANQGSEA.